The rows below give T cell receptor beta chains drawn from one sample of a study of T cells in Graves' hyperthyroidism and ophthalmopathy. TCRdb independently ran MiXCR on the multiplex PCR reads; one entry per CDR3 protein. The data contain some 800,000 distinct CDR3 sequences, 35% to 45% of them singletons. Sequencing input: blood. The receptors were gathered from a man in his late teens or twenties with Graves' hyperthyroidism. Both conserved end residues are part of each CDR3.

>TRBJ2-7|TRBV7-6
CASSSGPEGQSSYEQYF
>TRBJ2-5|TRBV6-1
CASSEAPGLRAQYF
>TRBJ1-2|TRBV7-8
CASSQDEFGVNYGYTF
>TRBJ2-7|TRBV12-3/TRBV12-4
CASSEQRDNYEQYF
>TRBJ2-7|TRBV20-1
CSARVGTSGTYEQYF
>TRBJ1-5|TRBV10-3
CAIRAGTGDSNQPQHF
>TRBJ1-4|TRBV6-5
CASSTPGQGGEKLFF
>TRBJ2-7|TRBV25-1
CASSSRTVGSYEQYF
>TRBJ2-7|TRBV7-9
CASSLHGAGSYEQYF
>TRBJ2-7|TRBV7-2
CASSLGGLPSEQYF
>TRBJ2-7|TRBV20-1
CSASPRTTGVNEQYF
>TRBJ1-6|TRBV4-3
CASSQDPVPNSPLHF
>TRBJ1-2|TRBV20-1
CSARDLQGNYGYTF
>TRBJ1-5|TRBV7-9
CASSSGHGDSNQPQHF
>TRBJ2-6|TRBV5-6
CASREGFSGANVLTF
>TRBJ2-1|TRBV20-1
CSAPVGGTEQFF
>TRBJ1-4|TRBV5-6
CASSEGTGLSEKLFF
>TRBJ2-5|TRBV7-9
CASSPPRGGGQETQYF
>TRBJ2-1|TRBV10-3
CAISAIGDEQFF
>TRBJ2-2|TRBV19
CASSSPSENTGELFF
>TRBJ1-5|TRBV2
CASSDPNADFYQPQHF
>TRBJ2-7|TRBV24-1
CATSESYSYEQYF
>TRBJ2-2|TRBV25-1
CASSGRGPGTGELFF
>TRBJ2-7|TRBV9
CASSEWETTSGLSYEQYF
>TRBJ2-5|TRBV5-6
CASSLAGTTRETQYF
>TRBJ2-7|TRBV20-1
CSAPPRGRGEQYF
>TRBJ1-1|TRBV6-5
CASSYSRDRGTEAFF
>TRBJ2-7|TRBV14
CASSQVLRDPEQYF
>TRBJ2-2|TRBV7-3
CASSLGGGDTGELFF
>TRBJ2-2|TRBV24-1
CATKAAVTGELFF
>TRBJ1-1|TRBV6-6
CASSAPGIEAFF
>TRBJ1-5|TRBV15
CATSRDGANQPQHF
>TRBJ2-2|TRBV25-1
CASKNPAANTGELFF
>TRBJ1-1|TRBV12-3/TRBV12-4
CASRSGTGTYEAFF
>TRBJ2-6|TRBV5-1
CASSPAPGQNSGANVLTF
>TRBJ2-2|TRBV5-1
CASSLLAEQLFF
>TRBJ2-7|TRBV7-9
CASSPSVAGVFLRVQYF
>TRBJ1-1|TRBV5-1
CASSSRGANTEAFF
>TRBJ1-1|TRBV15
CATSRVTGETEAFF
>TRBJ2-5|TRBV5-6
CASSLVVRSAEAIQYF